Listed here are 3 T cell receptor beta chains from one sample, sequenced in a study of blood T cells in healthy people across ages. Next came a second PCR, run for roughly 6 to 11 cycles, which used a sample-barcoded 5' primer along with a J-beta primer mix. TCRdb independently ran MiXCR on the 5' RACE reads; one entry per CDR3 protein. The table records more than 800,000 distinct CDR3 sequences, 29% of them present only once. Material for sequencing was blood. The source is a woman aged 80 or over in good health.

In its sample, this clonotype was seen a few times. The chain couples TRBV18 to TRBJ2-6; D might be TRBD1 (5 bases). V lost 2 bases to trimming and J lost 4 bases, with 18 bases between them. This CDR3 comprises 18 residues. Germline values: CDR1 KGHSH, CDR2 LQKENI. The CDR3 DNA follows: TGTGCCAGCTCACCAGGCTCTCCAGGGCGATACGGGGCCAACGTCCTGACTTTC. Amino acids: CASSPGSPGRYGANVLTF.

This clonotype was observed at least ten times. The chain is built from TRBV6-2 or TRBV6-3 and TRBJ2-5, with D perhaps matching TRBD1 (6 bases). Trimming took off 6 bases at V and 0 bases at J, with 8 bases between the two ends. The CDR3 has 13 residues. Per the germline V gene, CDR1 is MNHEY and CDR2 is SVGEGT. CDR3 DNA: TGTGCCAGCAGCCAGGGGAACCAAGAGACCCAGTACTTC. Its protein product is CASSQGNQETQYF.

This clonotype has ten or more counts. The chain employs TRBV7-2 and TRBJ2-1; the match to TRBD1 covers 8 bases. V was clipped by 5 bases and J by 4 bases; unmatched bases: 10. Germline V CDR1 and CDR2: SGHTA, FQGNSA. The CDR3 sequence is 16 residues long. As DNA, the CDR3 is TGTGCCAGCAGCCAGGACAGGGTGAGGGGGTACAATGAGCAGTTCTTC. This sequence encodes CASSQDRVRGYNEQFF.